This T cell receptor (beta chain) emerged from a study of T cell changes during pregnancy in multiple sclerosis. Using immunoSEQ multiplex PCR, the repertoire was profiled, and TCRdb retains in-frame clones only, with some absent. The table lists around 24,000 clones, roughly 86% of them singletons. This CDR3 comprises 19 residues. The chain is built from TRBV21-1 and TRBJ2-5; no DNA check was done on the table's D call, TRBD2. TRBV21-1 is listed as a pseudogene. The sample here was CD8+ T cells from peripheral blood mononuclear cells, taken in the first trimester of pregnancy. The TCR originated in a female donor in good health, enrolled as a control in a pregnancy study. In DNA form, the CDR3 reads TGTGCCAGCAGCAAAATTGTGGCGGGACCTCGGCGGGGGATTGAGACCCAGTACTTC. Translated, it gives CASSKIVAGPRRGIETQYF.